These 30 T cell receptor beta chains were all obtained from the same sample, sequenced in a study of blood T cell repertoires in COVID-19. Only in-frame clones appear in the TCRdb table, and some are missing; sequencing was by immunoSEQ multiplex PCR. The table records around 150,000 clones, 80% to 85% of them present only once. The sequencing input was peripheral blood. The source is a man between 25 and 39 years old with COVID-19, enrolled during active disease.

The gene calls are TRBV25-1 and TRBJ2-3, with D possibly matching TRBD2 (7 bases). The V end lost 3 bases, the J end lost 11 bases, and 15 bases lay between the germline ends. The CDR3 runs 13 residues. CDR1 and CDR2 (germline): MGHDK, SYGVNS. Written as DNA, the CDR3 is TGTGCCAGCAGTGAGGGGGGGGCTCCCGAGCAGTATTTT. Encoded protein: CASSEGGAPEQYF.

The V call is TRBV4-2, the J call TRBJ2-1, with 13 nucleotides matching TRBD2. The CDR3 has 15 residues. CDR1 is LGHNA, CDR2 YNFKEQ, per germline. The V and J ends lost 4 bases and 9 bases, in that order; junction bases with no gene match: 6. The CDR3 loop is CASSPTLAGGGEQFF. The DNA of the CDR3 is TGTGCCAGCAGCCCCACACTAGCGGGAGGGGGTGAGCAGTTCTTC.

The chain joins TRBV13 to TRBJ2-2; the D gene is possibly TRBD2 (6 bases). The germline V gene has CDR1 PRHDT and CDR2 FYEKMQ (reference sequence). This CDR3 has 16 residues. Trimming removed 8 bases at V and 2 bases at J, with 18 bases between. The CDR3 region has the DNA TGTGCCAGCCCCCCTCGGCTAGCGAGTAACACCGGGGAGCTGTTTTTT. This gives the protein CASPPRLASNTGELFF.

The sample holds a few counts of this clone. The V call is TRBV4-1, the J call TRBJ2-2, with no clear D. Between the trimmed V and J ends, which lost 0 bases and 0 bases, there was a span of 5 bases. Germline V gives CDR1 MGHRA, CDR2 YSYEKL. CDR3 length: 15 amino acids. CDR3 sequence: CASSQEATNTGELFF. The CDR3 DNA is TGCGCCAGCAGCCAAGAAGCCACGAACACCGGGGAGCTGTTTTTT.

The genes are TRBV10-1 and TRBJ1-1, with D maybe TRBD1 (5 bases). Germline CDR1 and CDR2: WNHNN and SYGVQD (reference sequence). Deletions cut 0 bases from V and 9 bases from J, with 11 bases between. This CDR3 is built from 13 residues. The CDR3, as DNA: TGCGCCAGCAGTGAGTCGGGTAGGGGCCAAGCTTTCTTT. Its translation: CASSESGRGQAFF.

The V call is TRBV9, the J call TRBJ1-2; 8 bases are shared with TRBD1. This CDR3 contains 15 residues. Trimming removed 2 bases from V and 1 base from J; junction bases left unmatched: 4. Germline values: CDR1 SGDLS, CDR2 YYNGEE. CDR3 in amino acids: CASSVQTGVNYGYTF. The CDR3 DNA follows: TGTGCCAGCAGCGTCCAGACAGGGGTTAACTATGGCTACACCTTC.

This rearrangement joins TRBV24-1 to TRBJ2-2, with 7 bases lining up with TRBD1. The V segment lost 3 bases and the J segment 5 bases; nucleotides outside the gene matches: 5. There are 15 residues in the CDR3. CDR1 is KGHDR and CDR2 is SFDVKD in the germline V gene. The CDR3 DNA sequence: TGTGCCACCAGTGATGGACAGGTTAGGACCGGGGAGCTGTTTTTT. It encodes CATSDGQVRTGELFF.

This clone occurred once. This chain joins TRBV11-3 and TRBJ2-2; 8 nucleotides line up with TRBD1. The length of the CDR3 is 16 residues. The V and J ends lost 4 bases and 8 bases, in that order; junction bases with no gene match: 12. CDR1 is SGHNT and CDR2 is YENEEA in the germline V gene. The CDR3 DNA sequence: TGTGCCAGCAGCTCCCACACAGGGGGTTCGACGGGGGAGCTGTTTTTT. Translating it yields CASSSHTGGSTGELFF.

The CDR3 bases are TGTGCCAGCAGCCAACTGGACAGAAGCACAGATACGCAGTATTTT. This encodes CASSQLDRSTDTQYF. The chain recombines TRBV4-2 with TRBJ2-3; a weak D match, TRBD1 (6 bases). Trimming took off 2 bases at V and 0 bases at J, with 9 bases between the two ends. Germline V gene data show CDR1 as LGHNA and CDR2 as YNFKEQ. The CDR3 length is 15 residues.

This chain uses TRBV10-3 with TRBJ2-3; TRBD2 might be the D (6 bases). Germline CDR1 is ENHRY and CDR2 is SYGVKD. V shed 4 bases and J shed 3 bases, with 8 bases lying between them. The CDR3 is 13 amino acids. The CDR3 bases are TGTGCCATCAGTGGGGGGGTAACAGATACGCAGTATTTT. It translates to CAISGGVTDTQYF.

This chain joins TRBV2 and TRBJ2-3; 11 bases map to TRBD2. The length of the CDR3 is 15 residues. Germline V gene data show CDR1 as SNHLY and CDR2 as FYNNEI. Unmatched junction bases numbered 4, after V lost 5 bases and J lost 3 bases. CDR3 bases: TGTGCCAGCAGTTTAACTAGCGGGAGTACAGATACGCAGTATTTT. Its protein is CASSLTSGSTDTQYF.

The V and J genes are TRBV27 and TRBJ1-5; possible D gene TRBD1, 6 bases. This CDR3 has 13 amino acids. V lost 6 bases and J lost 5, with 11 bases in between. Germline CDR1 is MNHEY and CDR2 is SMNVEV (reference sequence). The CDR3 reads CASSTGSYQPQHF. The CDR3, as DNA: TGTGCCAGCAGCACAGGGTCGTATCAGCCCCAGCATTTT.

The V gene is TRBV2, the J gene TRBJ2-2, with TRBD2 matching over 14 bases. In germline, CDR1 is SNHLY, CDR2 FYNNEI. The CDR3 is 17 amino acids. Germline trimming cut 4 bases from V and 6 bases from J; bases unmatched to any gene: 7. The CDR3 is CASSADWGLAGAGELFF. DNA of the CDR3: TGTGCCAGCAGTGCAGATTGGGGACTAGCGGGAGCCGGGGAGCTGTTTTTT.

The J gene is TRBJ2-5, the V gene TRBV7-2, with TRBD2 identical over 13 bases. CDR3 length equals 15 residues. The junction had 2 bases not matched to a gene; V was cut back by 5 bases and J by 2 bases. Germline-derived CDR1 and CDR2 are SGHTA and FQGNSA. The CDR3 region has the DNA TGTGCCAGCAGCCGGACTAGCGGGAGACAAGAGACCCAGTACTTC. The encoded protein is CASSRTSGRQETQYF.

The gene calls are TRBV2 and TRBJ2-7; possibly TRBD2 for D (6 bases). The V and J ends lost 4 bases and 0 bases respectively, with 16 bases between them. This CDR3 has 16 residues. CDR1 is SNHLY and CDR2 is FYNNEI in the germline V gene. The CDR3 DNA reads TGTGCCAGCAGTGGAACGGGAGACTCGGGCTCCTACGAGCAGTACTTC. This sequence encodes CASSGTGDSGSYEQYF.

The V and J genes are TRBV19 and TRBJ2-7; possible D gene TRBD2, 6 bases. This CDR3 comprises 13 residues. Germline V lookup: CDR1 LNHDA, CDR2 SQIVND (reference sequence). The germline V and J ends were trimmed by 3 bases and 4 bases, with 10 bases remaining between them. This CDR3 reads CASSMEGAYEQYF. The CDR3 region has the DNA TGTGCCAGTAGTATGGAGGGTGCGTACGAGCAGTACTTC.

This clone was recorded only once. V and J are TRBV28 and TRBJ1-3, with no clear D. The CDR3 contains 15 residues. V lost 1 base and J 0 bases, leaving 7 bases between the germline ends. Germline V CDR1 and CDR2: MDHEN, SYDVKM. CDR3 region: CASSLYSRSGNTIYF. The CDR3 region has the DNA TGTGCCAGCAGTTTATACTCCCGCTCTGGAAACACCATATATTTT.

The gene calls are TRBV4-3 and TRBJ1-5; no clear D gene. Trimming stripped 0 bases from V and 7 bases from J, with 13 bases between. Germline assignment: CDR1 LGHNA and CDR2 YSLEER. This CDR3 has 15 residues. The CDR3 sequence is CASSQDRTPYQPQHF. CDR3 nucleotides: TGCGCCAGCAGCCAAGATAGGACTCCCTACCAGCCCCAGCATTTT.

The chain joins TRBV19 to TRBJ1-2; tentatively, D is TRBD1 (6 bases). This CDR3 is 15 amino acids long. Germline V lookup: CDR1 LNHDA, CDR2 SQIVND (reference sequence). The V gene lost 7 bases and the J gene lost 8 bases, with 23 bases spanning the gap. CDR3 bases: TGTGCCAGTACCGAGCAGGGGCCTACAGATAAGGGCTACACCTTC. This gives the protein CASTEQGPTDKGYTF.

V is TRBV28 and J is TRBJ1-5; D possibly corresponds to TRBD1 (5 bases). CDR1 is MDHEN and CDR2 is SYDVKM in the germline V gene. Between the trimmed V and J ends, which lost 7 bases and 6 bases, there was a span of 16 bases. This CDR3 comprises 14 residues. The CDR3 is CASNSGGVRQPQHF. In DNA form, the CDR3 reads TGTGCCAGCAACTCTGGGGGGGTACGTCAGCCCCAGCATTTT. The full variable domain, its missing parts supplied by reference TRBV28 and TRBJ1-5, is DVKVTQSSRYLVKRTGEKVFLECVQDMDHENMFWYRQDPGLGLRLIYFSYDVKMKEKGDIPEGYSVSREKKERFSLILESASTNQTSMYLCASNSGGVRQPQHFGDGTRLSIL.

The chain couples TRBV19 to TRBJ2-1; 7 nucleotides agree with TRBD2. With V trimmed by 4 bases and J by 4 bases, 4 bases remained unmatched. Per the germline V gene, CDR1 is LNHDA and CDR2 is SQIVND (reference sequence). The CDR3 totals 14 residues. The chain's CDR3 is CASSTSGTYNEQFF. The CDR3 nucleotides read TGTGCCAGTAGTACCAGCGGGACTTACAATGAGCAGTTCTTC.

CDR3 in amino acids: CASKTRDSLYEQYF. In DNA, the CDR3 is TGTGCCAGCAAGACCAGGGACAGCCTCTACGAGCAGTACTTC. This chain connects TRBV6-5 to TRBJ2-7; 7 nucleotides line up with TRBD1. Germline-derived CDR1 and CDR2 are MNHEY and SVGAGI. Trimming at V came to 7 bases and at J to 3 bases, leaving 9 bases not matched to a gene. The CDR3 runs to 14 residues.

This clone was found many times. Here the CDR3 DNA reads TGTGCCAGCAGCCTCAGGGGGCCACATAGCAATCAGCCCCAGCATTTT. Amino acids: CASSLRGPHSNQPQHF. The chain couples TRBV6-2 or TRBV6-3 to TRBJ1-5, with 8 bases identical to TRBD1. The V and J ends lost 6 bases and 0 bases, in that order; junction bases with no gene match: 7. The length of the CDR3 is 16 residues. Per the germline V gene, CDR1 is MNHEY and CDR2 is SVGEGT.

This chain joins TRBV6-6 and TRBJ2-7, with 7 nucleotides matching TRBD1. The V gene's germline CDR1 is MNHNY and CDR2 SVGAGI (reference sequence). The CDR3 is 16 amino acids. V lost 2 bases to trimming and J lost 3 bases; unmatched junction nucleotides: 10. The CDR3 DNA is TGTGCCAGCAGTTACCCCGACAGGGTTGGCAACTACGAGCAGTACTTC. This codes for CASSYPDRVGNYEQYF.

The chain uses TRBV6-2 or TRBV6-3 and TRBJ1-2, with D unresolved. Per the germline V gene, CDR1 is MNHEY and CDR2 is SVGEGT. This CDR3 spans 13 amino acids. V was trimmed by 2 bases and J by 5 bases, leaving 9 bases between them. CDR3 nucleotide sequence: TGTGCCAGCAGTTACCGCCGGGGATATGGCTACACCTTC. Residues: CASSYRRGYGYTF.

CDR3 region: CARSIGAGRGYTF. CDR3 in DNA: TGTGCCAGGTCGATTGGGGCAGGGCGCGGCTACACCTTC. The rearrangement joins TRBV5-4 to TRBJ1-2; tentatively, D is TRBD1 (5 bases). The CDR3 runs 13 residues. Germline CDR1 is SGHNT and CDR2 is YYREEE (reference sequence). Trimming removed 8 bases at V and 8 bases at J, with 19 bases between. Filled out from reference TRBV5-4 and TRBJ1-2, the complete variable domain reads ETGVTQSPTHLIKTRGQQVTLRCSSQSGHNTVSWYQQALGQGPQFIFQYYREEENGRGNFPPRFSGLQFPNYSSELNVNALELDDSALYLCARSIGAGRGYTFGSGTRLTVV.

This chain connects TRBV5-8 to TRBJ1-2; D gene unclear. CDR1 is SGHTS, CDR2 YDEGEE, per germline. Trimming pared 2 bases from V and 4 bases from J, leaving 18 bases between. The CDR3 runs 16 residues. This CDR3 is CASSLRLTTNFYGYTF. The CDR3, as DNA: TGTGCCAGCAGCTTACGATTAACGACTAACTTCTATGGCTACACCTTC.

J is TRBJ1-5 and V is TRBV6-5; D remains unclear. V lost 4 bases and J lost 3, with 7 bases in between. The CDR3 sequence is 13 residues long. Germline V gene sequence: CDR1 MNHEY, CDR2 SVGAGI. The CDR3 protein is CASSFDTNQPQHF. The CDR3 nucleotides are TGTGCCAGCAGTTTCGACACCAATCAGCCCCAGCATTTT.

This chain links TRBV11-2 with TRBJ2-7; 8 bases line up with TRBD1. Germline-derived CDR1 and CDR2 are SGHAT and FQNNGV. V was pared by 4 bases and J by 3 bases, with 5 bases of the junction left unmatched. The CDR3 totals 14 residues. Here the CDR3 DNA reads TGTGCCAGCAGCTCCAGGGGGCGGCACTACGAGCAGTACTTC. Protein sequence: CASSSRGRHYEQYF.

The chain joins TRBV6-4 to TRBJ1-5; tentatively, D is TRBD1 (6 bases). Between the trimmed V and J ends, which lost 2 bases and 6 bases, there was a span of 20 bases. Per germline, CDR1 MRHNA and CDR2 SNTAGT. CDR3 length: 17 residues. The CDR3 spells CASSDTFQGKVSQPQHF. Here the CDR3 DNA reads TGTGCCAGCAGTGACACGTTTCAGGGGAAGGTGAGTCAGCCCCAGCATTTT.